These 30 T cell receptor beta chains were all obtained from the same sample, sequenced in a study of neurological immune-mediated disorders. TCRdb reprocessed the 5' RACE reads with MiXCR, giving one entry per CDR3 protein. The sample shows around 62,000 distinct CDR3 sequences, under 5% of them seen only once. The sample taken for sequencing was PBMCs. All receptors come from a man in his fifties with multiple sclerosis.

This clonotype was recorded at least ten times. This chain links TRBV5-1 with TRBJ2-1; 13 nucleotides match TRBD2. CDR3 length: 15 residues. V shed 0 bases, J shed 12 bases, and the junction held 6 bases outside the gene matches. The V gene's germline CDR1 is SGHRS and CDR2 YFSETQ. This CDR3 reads CASSLATSGGPPQFF. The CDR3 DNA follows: TGCGCCAGCAGCTTGGCGACTAGCGGGGGGCCGCCGCAGTTCTTC.

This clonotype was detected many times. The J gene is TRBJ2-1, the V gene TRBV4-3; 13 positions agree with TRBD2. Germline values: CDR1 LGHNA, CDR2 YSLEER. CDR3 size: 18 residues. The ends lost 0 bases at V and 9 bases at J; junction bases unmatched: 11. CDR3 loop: CASSQDNPTSGGAGEQFF. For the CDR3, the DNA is TGCGCCAGCAGCCAAGATAACCCAACTAGCGGGGGGGCTGGTGAGCAGTTCTTC.

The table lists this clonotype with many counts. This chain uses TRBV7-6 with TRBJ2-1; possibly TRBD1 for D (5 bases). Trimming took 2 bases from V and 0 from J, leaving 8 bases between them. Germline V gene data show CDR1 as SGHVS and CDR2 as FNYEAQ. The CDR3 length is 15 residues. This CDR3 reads CASSLTGSSYNEQFF. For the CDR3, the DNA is TGTGCCAGCAGCTTAACAGGTAGCTCCTACAATGAGCAGTTCTTC. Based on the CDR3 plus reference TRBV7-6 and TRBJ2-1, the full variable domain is GAGVSQSPRYKVTKRGQDVALRCDPISGHVSLYWYRQALGQGPEFLTYFNYEAQQDKSGLPNDRFSAERPEGSISTLTIQRTEQRDSAMYRCASSLTGSSYNEQFFGPGTRLTVL.

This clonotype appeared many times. The CDR3, as DNA: TGTGCCAGCAGCATCAGGGGTTGGGAGACCCAGTACTTC. Amino acid sequence: CASSIRGWETQYF. V usage is TRBV13 and J usage is TRBJ2-5; possibly TRBD1 for D (6 bases). CDR1 is PRHDT, CDR2 FYEKMQ, per germline (reference sequence). Trimming took off 5 bases at V and 5 bases at J, with 12 bases between the two ends. CDR3 length equals 13 residues.

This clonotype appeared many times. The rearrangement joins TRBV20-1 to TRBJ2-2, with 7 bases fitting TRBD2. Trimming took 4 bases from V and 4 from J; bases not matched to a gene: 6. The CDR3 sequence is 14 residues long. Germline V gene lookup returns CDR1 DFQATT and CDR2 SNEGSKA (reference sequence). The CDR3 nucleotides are TGCAGTGCTATGGGGACTAAGAGCACCGGGGAGCTGTTTTTT. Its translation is CSAMGTKSTGELFF.

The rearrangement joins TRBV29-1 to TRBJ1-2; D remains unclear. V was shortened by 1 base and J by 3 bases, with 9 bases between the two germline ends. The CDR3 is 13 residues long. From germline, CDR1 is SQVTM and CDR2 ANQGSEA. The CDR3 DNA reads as TGCAGCGTTGAAGGAGGAACAGACTATGGCTACACCTTC. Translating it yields CSVEGGTDYGYTF.

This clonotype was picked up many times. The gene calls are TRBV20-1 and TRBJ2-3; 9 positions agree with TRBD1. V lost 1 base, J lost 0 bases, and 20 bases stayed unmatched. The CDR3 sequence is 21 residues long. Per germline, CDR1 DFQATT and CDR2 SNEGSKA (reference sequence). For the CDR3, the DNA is TGCAGTGCTAGAGGATCAACAGGAGGGACAGGGATTTCCCCTAGCACAGATACGCAGTATTTT. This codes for CSARGSTGGTGISPSTDTQYF.

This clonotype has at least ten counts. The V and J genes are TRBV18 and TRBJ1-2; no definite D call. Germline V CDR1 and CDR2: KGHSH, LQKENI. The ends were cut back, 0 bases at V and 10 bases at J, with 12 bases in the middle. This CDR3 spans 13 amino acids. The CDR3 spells CASSPPTRTDYTF. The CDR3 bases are TGTGCCAGCTCACCACCAACCAGGACCGACTACACCTTC. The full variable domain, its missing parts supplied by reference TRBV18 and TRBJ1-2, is NAGVMQNPRHLVRRRGQEARLRCSPMKGHSHVYWYRQLPEEGLKFMVYLQKENIIDESGMPKERFSAEFPKEGPSILRIQQVVRGDSAAYFCASSPPTRTDYTFGSGTRLTVV.

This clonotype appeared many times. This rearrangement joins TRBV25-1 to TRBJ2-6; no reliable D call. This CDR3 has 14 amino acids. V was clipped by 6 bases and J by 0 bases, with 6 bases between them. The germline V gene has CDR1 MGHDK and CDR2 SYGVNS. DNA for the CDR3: TGTGCCAGCAGATGGGTCTCTGGGGCCAACGTCCTGACTTTC. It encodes CASRWVSGANVLTF. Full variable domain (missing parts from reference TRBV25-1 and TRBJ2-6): EADIYQTPRYLVIGTGKKITLECSQTMGHDKMYWYQQDPGMELHLIHYSYGVNSTEKGDLSSESTVSRIRTEHFPLTLESARPSHTSQYLCASRWVSGANVLTFGAGSRLTVL.

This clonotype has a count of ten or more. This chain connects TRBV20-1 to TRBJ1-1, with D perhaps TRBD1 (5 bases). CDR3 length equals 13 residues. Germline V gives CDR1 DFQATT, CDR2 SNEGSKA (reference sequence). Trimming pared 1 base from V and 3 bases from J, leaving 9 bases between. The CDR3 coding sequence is TGCAGTGCTAGAGGGGGGGTTGACACTGAAGCTTTCTTT. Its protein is CSARGGVDTEAFF.

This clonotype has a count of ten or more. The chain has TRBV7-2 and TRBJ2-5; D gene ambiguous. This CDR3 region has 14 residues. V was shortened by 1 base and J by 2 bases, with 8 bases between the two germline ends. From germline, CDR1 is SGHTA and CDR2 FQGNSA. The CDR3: CASSLERWQETQYF. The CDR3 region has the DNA TGTGCCAGCAGCTTAGAGAGGTGGCAAGAGACCCAGTACTTC.

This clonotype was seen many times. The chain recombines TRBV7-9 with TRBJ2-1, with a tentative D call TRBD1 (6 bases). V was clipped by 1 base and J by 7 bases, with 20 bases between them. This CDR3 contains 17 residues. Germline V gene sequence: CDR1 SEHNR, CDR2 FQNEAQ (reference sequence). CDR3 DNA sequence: TGTGCCAGCAGCTTAGGATTACCAGGGGAGTCACTTAATGAGCAGTTCTTC. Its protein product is CASSLGLPGESLNEQFF.

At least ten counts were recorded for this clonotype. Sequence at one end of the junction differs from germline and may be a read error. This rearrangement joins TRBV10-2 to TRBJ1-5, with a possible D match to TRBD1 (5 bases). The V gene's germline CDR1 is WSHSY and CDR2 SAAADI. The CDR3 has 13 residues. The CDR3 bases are TGCGCCAGCAGGGACAATAGCAATCAGCCCCAGAATTTT. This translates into CASRDNSNQPQNF.

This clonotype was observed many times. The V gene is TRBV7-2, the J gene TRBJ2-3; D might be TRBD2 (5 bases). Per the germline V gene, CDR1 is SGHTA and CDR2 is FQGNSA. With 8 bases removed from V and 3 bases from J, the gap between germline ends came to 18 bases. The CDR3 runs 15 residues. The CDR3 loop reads CASHSSGIYTDTQYF. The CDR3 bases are TGTGCCAGCCACTCATCGGGGATTTATACAGATACGCAGTATTTT.

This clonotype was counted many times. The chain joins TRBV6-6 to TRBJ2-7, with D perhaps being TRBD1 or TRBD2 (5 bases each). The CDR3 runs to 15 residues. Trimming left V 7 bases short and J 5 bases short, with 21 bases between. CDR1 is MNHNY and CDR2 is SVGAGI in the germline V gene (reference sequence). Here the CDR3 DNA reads TGTGCCAGCAATTCTGGATGGGGGAAGTTTAACGAGCAGTACTTC. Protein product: CASNSGWGKFNEQYF.

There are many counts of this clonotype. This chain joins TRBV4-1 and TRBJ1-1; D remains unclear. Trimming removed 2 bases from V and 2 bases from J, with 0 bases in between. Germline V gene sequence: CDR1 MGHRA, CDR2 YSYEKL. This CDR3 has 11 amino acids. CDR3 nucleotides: TGCGCCAGCAGCCAAAACACTGAAGCTTTCTTT. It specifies CASSQNTEAFF.

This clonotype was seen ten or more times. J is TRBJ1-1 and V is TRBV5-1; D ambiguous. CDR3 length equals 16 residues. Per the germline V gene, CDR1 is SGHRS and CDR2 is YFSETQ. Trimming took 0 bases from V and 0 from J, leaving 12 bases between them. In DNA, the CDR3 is TGCGCCAGCAGCTTGGAAGGGTTGAGAGTGAACACTGAAGCTTTCTTT. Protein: CASSLEGLRVNTEAFF.

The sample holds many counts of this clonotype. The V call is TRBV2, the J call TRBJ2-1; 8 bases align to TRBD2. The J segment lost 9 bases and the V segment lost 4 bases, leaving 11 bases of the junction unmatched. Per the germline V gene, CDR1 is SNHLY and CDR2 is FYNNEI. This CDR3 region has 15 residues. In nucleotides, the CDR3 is TGTGCCAGCAGTGTTCGGGGGGGCCGAGGAGGTGAGCAGTTCTTC. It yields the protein CASSVRGGRGGEQFF.

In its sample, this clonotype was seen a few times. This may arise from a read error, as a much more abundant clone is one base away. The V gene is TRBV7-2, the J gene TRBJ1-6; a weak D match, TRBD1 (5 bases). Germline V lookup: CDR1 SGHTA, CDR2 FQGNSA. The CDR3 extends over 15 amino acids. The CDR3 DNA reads TGTGCCAGCAGCTTAGGCGGGGGGAGGAATTCACCCCTCAACTTT. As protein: CASSLGGGRNSPLNF.

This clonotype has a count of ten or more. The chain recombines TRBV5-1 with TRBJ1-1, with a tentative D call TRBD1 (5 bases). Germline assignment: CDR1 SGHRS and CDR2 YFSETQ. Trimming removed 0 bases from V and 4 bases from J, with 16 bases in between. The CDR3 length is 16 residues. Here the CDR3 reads CASSLEPRAGGTEAFF. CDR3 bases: TGCGCCAGCAGCTTGGAACCGAGGGCGGGGGGCACTGAAGCTTTCTTT.

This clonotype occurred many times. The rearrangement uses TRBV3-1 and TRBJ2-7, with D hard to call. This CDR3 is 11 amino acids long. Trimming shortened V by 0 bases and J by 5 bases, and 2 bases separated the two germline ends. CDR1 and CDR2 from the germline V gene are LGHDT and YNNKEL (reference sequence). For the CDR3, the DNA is TGTGCCAGCAGCCAAGATGACGAGCAGTACTTC. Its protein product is CASSQDDEQYF.

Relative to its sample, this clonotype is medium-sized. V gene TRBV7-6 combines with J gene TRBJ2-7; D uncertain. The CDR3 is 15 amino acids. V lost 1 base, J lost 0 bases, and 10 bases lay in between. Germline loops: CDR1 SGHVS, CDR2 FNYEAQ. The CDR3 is CASSLVNRGSYEQYF. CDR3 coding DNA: TGTGCCAGCAGCTTAGTCAACCGAGGCTCCTACGAGCAGTACTTC. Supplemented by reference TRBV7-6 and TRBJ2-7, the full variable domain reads GAGVSQSPRYKVTKRGQDVALRCDPISGHVSLYWYRQALGQGPEFLTYFNYEAQQDKSGLPNDRFSAERPEGSISTLTIQRTEQRDSAMYRCASSLVNRGSYEQYFGPGTRLTVT.

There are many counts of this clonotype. The CDR3 loop is CSARSGSSETQYF. CDR3 coding DNA: TGCAGTGCTCGGTCAGGTTCATCGGAGACCCAGTACTTC. The V gene is TRBV20-1, the J gene TRBJ2-5, with D uncertain. The CDR3 totals 13 residues. Trimming removed 5 bases from V and 5 bases from J, with 15 bases in between. Germline V gene sequence: CDR1 DFQATT, CDR2 SNEGSKA (reference sequence).

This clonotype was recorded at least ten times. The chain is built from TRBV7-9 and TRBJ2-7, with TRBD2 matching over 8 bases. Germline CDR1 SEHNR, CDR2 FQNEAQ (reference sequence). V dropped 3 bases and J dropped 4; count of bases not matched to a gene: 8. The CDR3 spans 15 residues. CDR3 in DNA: TGTGCCAGCAGCTTGAGCGGGGGCGGCGGGTACGAGCAGTACGTC. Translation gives CASSLSGGGGYEQYV.

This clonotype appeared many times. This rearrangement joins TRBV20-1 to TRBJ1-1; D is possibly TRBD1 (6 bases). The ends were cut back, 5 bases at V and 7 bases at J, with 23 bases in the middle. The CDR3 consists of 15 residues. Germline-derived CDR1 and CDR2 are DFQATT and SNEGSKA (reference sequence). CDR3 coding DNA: TGCAGTGCTCACCCTCTCCGGGTGGGGGCCGGTGAAGCTTTCTTT. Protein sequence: CSAHPLRVGAGEAFF.

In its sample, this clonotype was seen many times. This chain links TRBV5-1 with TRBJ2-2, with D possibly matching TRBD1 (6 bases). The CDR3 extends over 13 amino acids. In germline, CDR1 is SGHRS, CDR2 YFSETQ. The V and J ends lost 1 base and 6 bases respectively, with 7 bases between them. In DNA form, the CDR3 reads TGCGCCAGCAGCTTGACAGGGTCCGGGGAGCTGTTTTTT. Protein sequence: CASSLTGSGELFF.

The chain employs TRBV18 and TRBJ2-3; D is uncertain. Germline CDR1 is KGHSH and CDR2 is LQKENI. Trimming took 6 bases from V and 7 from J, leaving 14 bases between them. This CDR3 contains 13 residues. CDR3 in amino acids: CASSRSQENTQYF. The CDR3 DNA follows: TGTGCCAGCTCCCGAAGCCAGGAGAATACGCAGTATTTT.

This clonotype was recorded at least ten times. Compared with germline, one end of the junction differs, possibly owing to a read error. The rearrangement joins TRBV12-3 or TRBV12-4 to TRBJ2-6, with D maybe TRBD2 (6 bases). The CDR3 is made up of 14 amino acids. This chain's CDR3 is CASSLASGANVLTF. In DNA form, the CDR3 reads TGTGCCAGCAGTCTAGCGTCCGGGGCCAACGTCCTGACTTTC.

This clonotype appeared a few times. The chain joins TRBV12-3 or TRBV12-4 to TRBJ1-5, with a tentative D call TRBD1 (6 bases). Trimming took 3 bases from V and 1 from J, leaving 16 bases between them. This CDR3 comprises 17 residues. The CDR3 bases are TGTGCCAGCAGTTTCTCAGGGACATTGGGGAGCAATCAGCCCCAGCATTTT. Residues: CASSFSGTLGSNQPQHF.

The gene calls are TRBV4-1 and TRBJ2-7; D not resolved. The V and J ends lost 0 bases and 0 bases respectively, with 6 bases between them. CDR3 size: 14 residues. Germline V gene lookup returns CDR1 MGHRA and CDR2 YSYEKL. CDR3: CASSQEAASYEQYV. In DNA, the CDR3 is TGCGCCAGCAGCCAAGAAGCCGCCTCCTACGAGCAGTACGTC.